The T cell receptor beta chain under discussion was sequenced for a study of monozygotic twins with inflammatory bowel disease. Reprocessing the 5' RACE reads, TCRdb reports a single entry for every CDR3 protein and omits DNA. This sample contains 110,000 to 150,000 distinct CDR3 sequences. Per germline, CDR1 ENHRY and CDR2 SYGVKD. CDR3 size: 15 residues. The TCR was taken from a human donor with ulcerative colitis or Crohn's disease, or a healthy co-twin of an affected twin (not recorded which). Sequencing input: blood. The V gene is TRBV10-3, the J gene TRBJ1-3. Here the CDR3 reads CAISEAGTTGNTIYF.